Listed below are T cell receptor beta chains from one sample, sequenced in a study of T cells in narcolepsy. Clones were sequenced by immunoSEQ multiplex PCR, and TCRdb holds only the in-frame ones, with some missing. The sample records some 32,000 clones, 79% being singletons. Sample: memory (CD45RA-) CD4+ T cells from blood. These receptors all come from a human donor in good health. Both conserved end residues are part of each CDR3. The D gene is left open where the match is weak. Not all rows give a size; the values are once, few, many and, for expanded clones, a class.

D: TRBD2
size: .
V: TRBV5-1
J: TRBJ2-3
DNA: TGCGCCAGCAGCCTCTTCACTAGCGGGTTTAGCACAGATACGCAGTATTTT
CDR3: CASSLFTSGFSTDTQYF

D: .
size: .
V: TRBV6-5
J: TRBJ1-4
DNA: TGTGCCAGCAGGAGGGGGGATAATGAAAAACTGTTTTTT
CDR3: CASRRGDNEKLFF

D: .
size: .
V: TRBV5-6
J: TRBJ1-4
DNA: TGTGCCAGCAGCTGGGGGGTTTCAACTAATGAAAAACTGTTTTTT
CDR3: CASSWGVSTNEKLFF

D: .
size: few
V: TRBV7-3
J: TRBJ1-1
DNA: TGTGCCAGCAGCTTAACTGGAGGGTCTGAAGCTTTCTTT
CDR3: CASSLTGGSEAFF

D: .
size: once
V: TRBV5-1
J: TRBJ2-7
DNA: TGCGCCAGCAGCAAGAGCCCACAGGGTACCTACGAGCAGTACTTC
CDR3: CASSKSPQGTYEQYF

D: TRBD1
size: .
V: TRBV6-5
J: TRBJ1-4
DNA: TGTGCCAGCAGTCCCTTCACAGGGGGCTCTGAAAAACTGTTTTTT
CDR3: CASSPFTGGSEKLFF

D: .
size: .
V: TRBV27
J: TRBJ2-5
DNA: TGTGCCAGCACCTTGCCGGGAGTCCAAGAGACCCAGTACTTC
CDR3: CASTLPGVQETQYF

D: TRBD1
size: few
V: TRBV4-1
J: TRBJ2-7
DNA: TGTGCCAGCAGCCCACTCCGGGACAGGGAGATACGCGAGCAGTACTTC
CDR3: CASSPLRDREIREQYF

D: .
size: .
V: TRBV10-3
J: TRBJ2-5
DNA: TGTGCCATCAGTGAGACAACTAGGTCGGAGACCCAGTACTTC
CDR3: CAISETTRSETQYF

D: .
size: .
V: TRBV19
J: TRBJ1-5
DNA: TGTGCCACCAGAACTGGGACAATCAATCAGCCCCAGCATTTT
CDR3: CATRTGTINQPQHF

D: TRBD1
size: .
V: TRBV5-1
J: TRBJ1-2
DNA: TGCGCCAGCAGCTCCCACACCCCCAACCCGGGACAGGGCGACTATGGCTACACCTTC
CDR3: CASSSHTPNPGQGDYGYTF

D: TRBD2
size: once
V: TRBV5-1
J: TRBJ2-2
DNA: TGCGCCAGCAGCCCTAGCGGTACCGGGGAGCTGTTTTTT
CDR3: CASSPSGTGELFF

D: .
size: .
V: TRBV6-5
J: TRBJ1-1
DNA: TGTGCCAGCAGCCAGGGAGTGAACACTGAAGCTTTCTTT
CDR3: CASSQGVNTEAFF

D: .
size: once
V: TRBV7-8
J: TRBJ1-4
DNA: TGTGCCAGCAGCCACAATAGGCTTAATGAAAAACTGTTTTTT
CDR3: CASSHNRLNEKLFF

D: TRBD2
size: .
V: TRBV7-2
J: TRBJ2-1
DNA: TGTGCCAGCATCCCGGGACTAGCGCCTAATGAGCAGTTCTTC
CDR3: CASIPGLAPNEQFF

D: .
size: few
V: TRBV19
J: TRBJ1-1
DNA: TGTGCCAGTAAGCGGTCGAACACTGAAGCTTTCTTT
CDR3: CASKRSNTEAFF

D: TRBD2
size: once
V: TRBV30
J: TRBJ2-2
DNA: TGTGCCGGAGTGACTAGCGGGAACACCGGGGAGCTGTTTTTT
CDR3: CAGVTSGNTGELFF

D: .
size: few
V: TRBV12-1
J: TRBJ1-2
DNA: TGTGCCAGCAGCTTTCATGTGGGTTTCATGGATAGAAACTATGGCTACACCTTC
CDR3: CASSFHVGFMDRNYGYTF

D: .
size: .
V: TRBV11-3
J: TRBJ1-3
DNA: TGTGCCAGCAGCAACTCTCCACGGCTTGAAGGAAACACCATATATTTT
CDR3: CASSNSPRLEGNTIYF

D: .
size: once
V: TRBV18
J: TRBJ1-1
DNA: TGTGCCAGCTCACCTACACTTCAGGAGAACACTGAAGCTTTCTTT
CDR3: CASSPTLQENTEAFF

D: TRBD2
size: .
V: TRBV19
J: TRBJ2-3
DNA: TGTGCCAGTAGTATAGGAGGGACTATCACCGATACGCAGTATTTT
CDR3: CASSIGGTITDTQYF

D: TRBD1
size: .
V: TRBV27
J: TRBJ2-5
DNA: TGTGCCAGCAGCCGATGGGACAGCCAAGAGACCCAGTACTTC
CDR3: CASSRWDSQETQYF

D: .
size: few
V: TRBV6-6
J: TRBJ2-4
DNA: TGTGCCAGCAGTTACAGCATCGTAAACATTCAGTACTTC
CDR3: CASSYSIVNIQYF

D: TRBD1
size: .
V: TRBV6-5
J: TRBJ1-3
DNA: TGTGCCAGCAGTAACACAGGGGGTGCAGGAAACACCATATATTTT
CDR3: CASSNTGGAGNTIYF

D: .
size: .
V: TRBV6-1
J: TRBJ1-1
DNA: TGTGCCAGCAGTGAAGCGCTTAGGAACACTGAAGCTTTCTTT
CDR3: CASSEALRNTEAFF

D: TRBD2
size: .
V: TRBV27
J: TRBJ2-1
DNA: TGTGCCAGCCTCCCTTCTGGCGGGAGGGCCAGAGGAGAGCAGTTCTTC
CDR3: CASLPSGGRARGEQFF

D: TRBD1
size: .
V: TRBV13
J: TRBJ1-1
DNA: TGTGCCAGCAGCTTATTGGCGAGCAGGGGGCGCACGGGTTTGACTGAAGCTTTCTTT
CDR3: CASSLLASRGRTGLTEAFF

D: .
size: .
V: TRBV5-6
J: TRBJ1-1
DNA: TGTGCCAGCAGCATGACCGACAGGGAAGCTTTCTTT
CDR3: CASSMTDREAFF

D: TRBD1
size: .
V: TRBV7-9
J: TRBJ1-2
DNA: TGTGCCAGCAGCCCGAGGACAGGGGTGGGAGGCTACACCTTC
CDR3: CASSPRTGVGGYTF

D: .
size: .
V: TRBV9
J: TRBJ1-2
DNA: TGTGCCAGCAGCGGGGGGAGAGGGCAGACAAACACACGAACCTTC
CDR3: CASSGGRGQTNTRTF